The source of this T cell receptor (beta chain) is a study of cytomegalovirus exposure and HLA in healthy donors. Findings of the study overall: In a later analysis, specific HLA alleles were associated with 15,000 to 20,000 TCR beta sequences at a 0.05 false discovery rate. TCR beta chains numbering 164 were designated cytomegalovirus-associated. Trimming of TCR beta V- and J-genes showed a link, identified in a later analysis, to a missense DCLRE1C variant.

V lost 5 bases and J 2 bases, leaving 16 bases between the germline ends. There are 14 residues in the CDR3. CDR1 GTSNPN and CDR2 SVGIG come from the germline V gene (reference sequence). About this clone: What it recognizes is unknown.

Use of 60 Vbeta and 13 Jbeta primers characterized the PCR. Sequencing was performed with immunoSEQ multiplex PCR; in TCRdb, only in-frame clones are kept and a portion is missing. The sample includes 76,000 or so clones, around 72% of them seen just once. The sample was PBMCs. The sequence was collected from a woman in her thirties or forties in good health and CMV-seropositive. The chain is built from TRBV30 and TRBJ2-7; D not certain. The CDR3 here is CAWSLARNPYEQYF. The CDR3 DNA reads as TGTGCCTGGTCCTTGGCCAGGAACCCCTACGAGCAGTACTTC.